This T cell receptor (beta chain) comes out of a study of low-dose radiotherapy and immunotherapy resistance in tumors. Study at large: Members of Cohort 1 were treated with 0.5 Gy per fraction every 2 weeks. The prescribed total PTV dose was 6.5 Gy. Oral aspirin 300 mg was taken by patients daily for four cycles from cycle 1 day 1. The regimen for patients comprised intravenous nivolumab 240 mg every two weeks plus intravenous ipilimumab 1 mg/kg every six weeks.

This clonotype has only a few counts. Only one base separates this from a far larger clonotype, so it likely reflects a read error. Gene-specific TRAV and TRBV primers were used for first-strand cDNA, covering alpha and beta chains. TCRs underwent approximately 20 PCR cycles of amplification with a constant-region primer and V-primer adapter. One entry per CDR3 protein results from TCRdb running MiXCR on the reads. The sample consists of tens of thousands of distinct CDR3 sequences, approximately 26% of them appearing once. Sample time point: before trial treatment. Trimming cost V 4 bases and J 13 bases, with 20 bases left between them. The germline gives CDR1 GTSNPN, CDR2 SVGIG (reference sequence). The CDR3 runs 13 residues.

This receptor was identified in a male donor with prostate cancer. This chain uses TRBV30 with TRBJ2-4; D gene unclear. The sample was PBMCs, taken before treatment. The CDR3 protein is CAWKVSGRHEQYF. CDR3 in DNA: TGTGCCTGGAAGGTCTCGGGCCGACATGAGCAGTACTTC.